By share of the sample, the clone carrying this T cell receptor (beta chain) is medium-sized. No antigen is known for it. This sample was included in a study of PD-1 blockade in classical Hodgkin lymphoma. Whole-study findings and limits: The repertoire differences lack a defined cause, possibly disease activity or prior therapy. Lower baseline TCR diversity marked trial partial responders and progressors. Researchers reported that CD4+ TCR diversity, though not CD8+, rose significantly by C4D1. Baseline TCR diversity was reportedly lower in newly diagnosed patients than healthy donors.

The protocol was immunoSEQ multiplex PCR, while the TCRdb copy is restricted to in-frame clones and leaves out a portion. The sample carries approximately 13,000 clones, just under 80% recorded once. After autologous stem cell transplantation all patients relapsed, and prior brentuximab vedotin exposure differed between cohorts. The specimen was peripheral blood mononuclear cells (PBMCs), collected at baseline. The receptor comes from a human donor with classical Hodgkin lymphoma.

This chain's CDR3 is CASHLQGVVGNNSPLHF. In DNA, the CDR3 is TGTGCCAGCCACCTACAGGGTGTGGTGGGTAATAATTCACCCCTCCACTTT. The chain carries TRBV2 and TRBJ1-6, with a tentative D call TRBD1 (6 bases). Germline V CDR1 and CDR2: SNHLY, FYNNEI. This CDR3 contains 17 residues. V was trimmed by 8 bases and J by 5 bases, leaving 22 bases between them.